The clone carrying this T cell receptor beta chain was picked up one time. The record originates from a study of blood T cell repertoires in COVID-19. Profiled with immunoSEQ multiplex PCR; TCRdb holds only in-frame clones, not every one. The profile covers just over 90,000 clones, with roughly 90% appearing a single time and less than 2% taken by the ten largest. There are 14 residues in the CDR3. V shed 5 bases and J shed 8 bases, with 13 bases lying between them. Germline assignment: CDR1 SEHNR and CDR2 FQNEAQ (reference sequence). The TCR comes from a human donor with active COVID-19. The donor label of this sample is uncertain. Sample: peripheral blood. The V gene is TRBV7-9, the J gene TRBJ1-6; D call uncertain. CDR3 region: CASSAPFYYSPLHF. The CDR3 DNA follows: TGTGCCAGCAGCGCCCCATTTTACTATTCACCCCTCCACTTT.